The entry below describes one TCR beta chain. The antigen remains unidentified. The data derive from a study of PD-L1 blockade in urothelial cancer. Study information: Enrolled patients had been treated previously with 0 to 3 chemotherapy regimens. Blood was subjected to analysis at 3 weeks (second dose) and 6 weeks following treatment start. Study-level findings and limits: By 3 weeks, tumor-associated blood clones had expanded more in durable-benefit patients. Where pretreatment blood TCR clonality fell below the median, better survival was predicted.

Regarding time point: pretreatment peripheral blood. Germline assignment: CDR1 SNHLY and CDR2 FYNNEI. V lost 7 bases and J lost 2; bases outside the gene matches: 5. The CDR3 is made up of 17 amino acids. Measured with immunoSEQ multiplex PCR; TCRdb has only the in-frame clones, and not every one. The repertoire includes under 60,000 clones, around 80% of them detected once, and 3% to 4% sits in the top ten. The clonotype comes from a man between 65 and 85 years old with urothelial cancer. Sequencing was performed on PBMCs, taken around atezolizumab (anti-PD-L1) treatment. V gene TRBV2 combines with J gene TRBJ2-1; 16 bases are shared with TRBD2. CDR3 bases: TGTGCCAGCATCTGGGGACTAGCGGGAGGGACCTACAATGAGCAGTTCTTC. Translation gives CASIWGLAGGTYNEQFF.